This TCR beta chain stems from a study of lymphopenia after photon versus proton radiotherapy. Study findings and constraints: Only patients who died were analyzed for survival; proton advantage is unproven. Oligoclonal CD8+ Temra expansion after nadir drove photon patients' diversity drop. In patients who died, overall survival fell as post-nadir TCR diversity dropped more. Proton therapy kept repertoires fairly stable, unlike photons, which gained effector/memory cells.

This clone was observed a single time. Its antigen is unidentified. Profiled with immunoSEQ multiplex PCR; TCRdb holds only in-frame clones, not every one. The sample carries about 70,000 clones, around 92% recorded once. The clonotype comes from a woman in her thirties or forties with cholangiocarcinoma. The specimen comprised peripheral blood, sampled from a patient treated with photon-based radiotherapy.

The CDR3 DNA sequence: TGTGCCAGCAGTGGACAGGGGTCACTGTGGACCCAGTACTTC. Translation gives CASSGQGSLWTQYF. The J gene is TRBJ2-5, the V gene TRBV27; 9 bases align to TRBD1. CDR3 length equals 14 residues. Germline V gene sequence: CDR1 MNHEY, CDR2 SMNVEV (reference sequence). Trimming removed 5 bases from V and 7 bases from J; junction bases left unmatched: 8.